The sequence of this T cell receptor (beta chain) was determined in a study of beta chain features in type 1 diabetes. Study context: Across all samples, fewer than 120,000,000 sorted cells were examined.

Germline V CDR1 and CDR2: MNHEY, SVGAGI. This CDR3 spans 14 amino acids. V lost 2 bases and J lost 3; bases outside the gene matches: 3. TCRB transcripts that were expressed got sequenced, as all of the isolated RNA had been reverse transcribed. Sequenced by immunoSEQ multiplex PCR; TCRdb stores in-frame clones only, minus some. The table shows 860,000 or so clones, with around a sixth occurring only once. The J gene is TRBJ1-1, the V gene TRBV6-5; 7 positions match TRBD1. The sequenced sample consisted of naive CD4+ T cells from blood. The clonotype comes from a woman between 18 and 29 years old in good health. The CDR3: CASSYADRYTEAFF. CDR3 nucleotide sequence: TGTGCCAGCAGTTACGCGGACAGGTACACTGAAGCTTTCTTT.